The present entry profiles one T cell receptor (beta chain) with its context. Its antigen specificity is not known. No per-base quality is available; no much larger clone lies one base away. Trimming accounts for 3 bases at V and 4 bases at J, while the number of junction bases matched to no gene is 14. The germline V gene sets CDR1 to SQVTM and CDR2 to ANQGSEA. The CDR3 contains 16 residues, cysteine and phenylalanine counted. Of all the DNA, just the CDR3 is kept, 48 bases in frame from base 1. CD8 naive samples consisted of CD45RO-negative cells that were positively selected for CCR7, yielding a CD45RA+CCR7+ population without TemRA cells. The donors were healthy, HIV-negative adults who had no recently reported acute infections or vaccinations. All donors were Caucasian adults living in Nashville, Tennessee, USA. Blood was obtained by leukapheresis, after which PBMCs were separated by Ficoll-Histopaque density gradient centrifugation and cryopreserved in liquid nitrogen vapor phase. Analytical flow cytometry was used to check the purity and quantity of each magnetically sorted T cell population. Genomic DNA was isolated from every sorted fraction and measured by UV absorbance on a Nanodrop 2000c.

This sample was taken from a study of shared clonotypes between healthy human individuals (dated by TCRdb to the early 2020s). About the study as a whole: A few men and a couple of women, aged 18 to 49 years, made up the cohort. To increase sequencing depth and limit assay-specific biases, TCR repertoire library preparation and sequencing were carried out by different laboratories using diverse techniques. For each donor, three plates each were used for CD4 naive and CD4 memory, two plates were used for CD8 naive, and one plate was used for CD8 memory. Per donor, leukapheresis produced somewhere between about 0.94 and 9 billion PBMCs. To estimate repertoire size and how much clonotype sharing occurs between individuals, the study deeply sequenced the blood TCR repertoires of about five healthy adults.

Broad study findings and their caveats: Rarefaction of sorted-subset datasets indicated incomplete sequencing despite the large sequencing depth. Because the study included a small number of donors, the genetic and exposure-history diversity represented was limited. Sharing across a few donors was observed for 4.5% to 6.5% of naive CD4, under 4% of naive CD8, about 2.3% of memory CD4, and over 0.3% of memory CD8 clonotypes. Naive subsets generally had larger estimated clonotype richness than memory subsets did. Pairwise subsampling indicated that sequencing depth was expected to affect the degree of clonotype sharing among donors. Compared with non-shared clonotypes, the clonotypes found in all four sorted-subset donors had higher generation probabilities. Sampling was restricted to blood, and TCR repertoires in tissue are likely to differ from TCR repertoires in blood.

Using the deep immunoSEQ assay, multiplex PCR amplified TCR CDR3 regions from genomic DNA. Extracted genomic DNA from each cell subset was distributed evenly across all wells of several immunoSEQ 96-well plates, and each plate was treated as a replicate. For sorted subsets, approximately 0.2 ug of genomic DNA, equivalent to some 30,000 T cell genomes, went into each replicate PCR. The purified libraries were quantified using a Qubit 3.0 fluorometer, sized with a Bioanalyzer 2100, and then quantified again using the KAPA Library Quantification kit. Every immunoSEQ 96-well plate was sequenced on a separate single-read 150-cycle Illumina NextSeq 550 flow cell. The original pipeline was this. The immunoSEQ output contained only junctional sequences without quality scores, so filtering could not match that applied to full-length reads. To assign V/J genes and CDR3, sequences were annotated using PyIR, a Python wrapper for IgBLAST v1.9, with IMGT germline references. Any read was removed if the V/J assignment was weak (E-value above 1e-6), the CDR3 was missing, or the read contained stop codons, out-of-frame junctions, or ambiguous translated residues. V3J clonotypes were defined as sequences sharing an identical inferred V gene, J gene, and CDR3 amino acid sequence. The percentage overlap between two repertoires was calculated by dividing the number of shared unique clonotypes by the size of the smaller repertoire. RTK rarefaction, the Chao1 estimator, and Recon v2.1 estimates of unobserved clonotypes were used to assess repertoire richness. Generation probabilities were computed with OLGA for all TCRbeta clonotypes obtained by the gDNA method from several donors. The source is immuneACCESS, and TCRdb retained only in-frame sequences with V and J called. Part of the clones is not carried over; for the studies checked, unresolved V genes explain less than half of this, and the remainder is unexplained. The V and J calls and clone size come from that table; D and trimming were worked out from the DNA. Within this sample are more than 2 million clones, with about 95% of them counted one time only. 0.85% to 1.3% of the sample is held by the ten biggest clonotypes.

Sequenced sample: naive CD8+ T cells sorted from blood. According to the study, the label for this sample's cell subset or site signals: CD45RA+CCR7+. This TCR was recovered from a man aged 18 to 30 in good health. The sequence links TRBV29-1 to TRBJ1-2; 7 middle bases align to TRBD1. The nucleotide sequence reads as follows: TGCAGCGTTGAGAACTCACTGACAGGGAATTTCTATGGCTACACCTTC. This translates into CSVENSLTGNFYGYTF.